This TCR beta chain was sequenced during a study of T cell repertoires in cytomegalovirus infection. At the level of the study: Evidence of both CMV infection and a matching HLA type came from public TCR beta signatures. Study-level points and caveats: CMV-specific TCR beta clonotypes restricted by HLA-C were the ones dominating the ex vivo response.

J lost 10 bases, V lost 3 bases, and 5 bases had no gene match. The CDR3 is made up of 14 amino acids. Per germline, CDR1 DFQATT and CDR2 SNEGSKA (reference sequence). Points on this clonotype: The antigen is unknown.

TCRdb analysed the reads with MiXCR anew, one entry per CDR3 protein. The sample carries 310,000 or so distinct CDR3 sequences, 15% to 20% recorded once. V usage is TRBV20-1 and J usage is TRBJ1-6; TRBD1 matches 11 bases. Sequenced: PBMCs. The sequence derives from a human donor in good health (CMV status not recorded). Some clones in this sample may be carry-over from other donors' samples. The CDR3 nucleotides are TGCAGTGCTAGTGGGGACAGGGGGAGATCACCCCTCCACTTT. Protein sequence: CSASGDRGRSPLHF.